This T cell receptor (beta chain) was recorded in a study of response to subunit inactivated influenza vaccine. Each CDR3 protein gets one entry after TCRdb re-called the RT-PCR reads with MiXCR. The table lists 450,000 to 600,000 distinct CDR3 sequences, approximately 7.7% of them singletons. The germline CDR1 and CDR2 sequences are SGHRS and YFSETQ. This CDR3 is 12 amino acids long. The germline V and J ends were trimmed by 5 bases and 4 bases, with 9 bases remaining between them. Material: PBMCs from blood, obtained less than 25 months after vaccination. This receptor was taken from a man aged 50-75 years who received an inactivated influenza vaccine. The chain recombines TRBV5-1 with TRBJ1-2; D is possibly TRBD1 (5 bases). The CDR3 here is CASREDSYGYTF. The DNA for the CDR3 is TGCGCCAGCAGAGAAGACAGCTATGGCTACACCTTC. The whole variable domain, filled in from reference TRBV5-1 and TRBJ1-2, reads KAGVTQTPRYLIKTRGQQVTLSCSPISGHRSVSWYQQTPGQGLQFLFEYFSETQRNKGNFPGRFSGRQFSNSRSEMNVSTLELGDSALYLCASREDSYGYTFGSGTRLTVV.